Described below is a single T cell receptor beta chain sequence and its context. The table came from immunoSEQ multiplex PCR; TCRdb's copy has only in-frame clones and leaves some out. The sample carries 260,000 or so clones, 88% recorded once. The data derive from a study of blood T cell repertoires in COVID-19. Across the whole study: Donors in the United States, Italy and Spain gave samples during acute or convalescent COVID-19.

The sample was peripheral blood. This TCR was recovered from a man aged 18 to 35 with active or convalescent COVID-19.

The CDR3 loop reads CASSIYYEQYF. The CDR3 DNA is TGTGCCAGTAGTATTTACTACGAGCAGTACTTC. The gene calls are TRBV19 and TRBJ2-7; D gene unclear. The ends were cut back, 3 bases at V and 3 bases at J, with 3 bases in the middle. The CDR3 is 11 residues long. CDR1 is LNHDA, CDR2 SQIVND, per germline (reference sequence). The full variable domain, rest sourced from reference TRBV19 and TRBJ2-7, is DGGITQSPKYLFRKEGQNVTLSCEQNLNHDAMYWYRQDPGQGLRLIYYSQIVNDFQKGDIAEGYSVSREKKESFPLTVTSAQKNPTAFYLCASSIYYEQYFGPGTRLTVT.